Listed below are T cell receptor beta chains from one sample, sequenced in a study of blood T cell repertoires in COVID-19. Measured with immunoSEQ multiplex PCR; TCRdb has only the in-frame clones, and not every one. The sample has about 73,000 clones, about 74% seen once. Input material: peripheral blood. The source of these receptors is a man between 65 and 85 years old with COVID-19, enrolled during active disease. Each CDR3 is given with its conserved first and last residue. D genes are given only for firm matches. Only part of the rows carry a size: once, few, many, or a class if the clone is expanded.

cdr3_aa: CASSKGTGRQETQYF
cdr3_nt: TGTGCCAGCAGCAAAGGGACAGGACGACAAGAGACCCAGTACTTC
clone_size: NA
j_call: TRBJ2-5
v_call: TRBV21-1
d_call: NA
cdr3_length: 15

cdr3_aa: CASSQVKRAPKETQYF
cdr3_nt: TGTGCCAGCAGCCAAGTGAAGCGAGCGCCCAAAGAGACCCAGTACTTC
clone_size: NA
j_call: TRBJ2-5
v_call: TRBV14
d_call: NA
cdr3_length: 16

cdr3_aa: CASSLLGGYEQYF
cdr3_nt: TGTGCCAGCAGCCTCCTTGGAGGGTACGAGCAGTACTTC
clone_size: NA
j_call: TRBJ2-7
v_call: TRBV25-1
d_call: NA
cdr3_length: 13

cdr3_aa: CASTQTGEILDGYTF
cdr3_nt: TGTGCCAGCACCCAGACAGGGGAGATTTTGGATGGCTACACCTTC
clone_size: NA
j_call: TRBJ1-2
v_call: TRBV27
d_call: TRBD1
cdr3_length: 15

cdr3_aa: CASSSYPTVPGQGSREQYF
cdr3_nt: TGTGCCAGCTCATCATATCCGACCGTTCCGGGACAGGGAAGCCGCGAGCAGTACTTC
clone_size: NA
j_call: TRBJ2-7
v_call: TRBV18
d_call: TRBD1
cdr3_length: 19

cdr3_aa: CASSFASASYEQYF
cdr3_nt: TGTGCCAGCAGTTTCGCTAGCGCCTCCTACGAGCAGTACTTC
clone_size: NA
j_call: TRBJ2-7
v_call: TRBV27
d_call: NA
cdr3_length: 14

cdr3_aa: CASSPDYTGELFF
cdr3_nt: TGTGCCAGCAGCCCAGACTACACCGGGGAGCTGTTTTTT
clone_size: NA
j_call: TRBJ2-2
v_call: TRBV3-1/TRBV3-2
d_call: NA
cdr3_length: 13

cdr3_aa: CASSLAGTGGGNTIYF
cdr3_nt: TGTGCCAGCAGCTTAGCCGGGACAGGGGGCGGAAACACCATATATTTT
clone_size: NA
j_call: TRBJ1-3
v_call: TRBV7-2
d_call: TRBD1
cdr3_length: 16

cdr3_aa: CAISESGRLSPLHF
cdr3_nt: TGTGCCATCAGTGAGTCGGGGAGGCTCTCACCCCTCCACTTT
clone_size: NA
j_call: TRBJ1-6
v_call: TRBV10-3
d_call: NA
cdr3_length: 14

cdr3_aa: CASSYSESPWHEQYF
cdr3_nt: TGTGCCAGCAGTTACTCGGAGAGCCCCTGGCACGAGCAGTACTTC
clone_size: NA
j_call: TRBJ2-7
v_call: TRBV6-5
d_call: NA
cdr3_length: 15

cdr3_aa: CASSPSGDSYEQYF
cdr3_nt: TGTGCCAGCTCACCTAGCGGGGACTCCTACGAGCAGTACTTC
clone_size: NA
j_call: TRBJ2-7
v_call: TRBV18
d_call: TRBD2
cdr3_length: 14

cdr3_aa: CASSNGLAGNYEQYF
cdr3_nt: TGTGCCAGCAGTAACGGACTAGCGGGTAATTACGAGCAGTACTTC
clone_size: NA
j_call: TRBJ2-7
v_call: TRBV5-4
d_call: TRBD2
cdr3_length: 15

cdr3_aa: CASSPTRRMPDTDTQYF
cdr3_nt: TGTGCCAGCAGCCCGACTAGACGAATGCCGGACACAGATACGCAGTATTTT
clone_size: NA
j_call: TRBJ2-3
v_call: TRBV7-8
d_call: NA
cdr3_length: 17

cdr3_aa: CASSQGDRQISYEQYF
cdr3_nt: TGTGCCAGCAGCCAAGGTGACAGGCAGATCTCCTACGAGCAGTACTTC
clone_size: few
j_call: TRBJ2-7
v_call: TRBV3-1/TRBV3-2
d_call: NA
cdr3_length: 16

cdr3_aa: CASSLQGALNTEAFF
cdr3_nt: TGTGCCAGCAGCTTACAGGGGGCTTTAAACACTGAAGCTTTCTTT
clone_size: once
j_call: TRBJ1-1
v_call: TRBV5-5
d_call: TRBD1
cdr3_length: 15

cdr3_aa: CASRGAETQYF
cdr3_nt: TGTGCCAGCCGGGGGGCTGAGACCCAGTACTTC
clone_size: NA
j_call: TRBJ2-5
v_call: TRBV11-1
d_call: NA
cdr3_length: 11

cdr3_aa: CASSLAGQGDTEAFF
cdr3_nt: TGTGCCAGCAGCTTAGCCGGACAGGGGGACACTGAAGCTTTCTTT
clone_size: once
j_call: TRBJ1-1
v_call: TRBV7-9
d_call: TRBD1
cdr3_length: 15

cdr3_aa: CSANRVPEAFF
cdr3_nt: TGCAGTGCTAACAGGGTCCCCGAAGCTTTCTTT
clone_size: NA
j_call: TRBJ1-1
v_call: TRBV20-1
d_call: NA
cdr3_length: 11

cdr3_aa: CASSSPTSGNNEQFF
cdr3_nt: TGTGCCAGCAGCTCGCCGACTAGCGGGAACAATGAGCAGTTCTTC
clone_size: NA
j_call: TRBJ2-1
v_call: TRBV7-9
d_call: TRBD2
cdr3_length: 15

cdr3_aa: CASSFYGQDNEKLFF
cdr3_nt: TGTGCCAGCAGCTTTTACGGACAGGATAATGAAAAACTGTTTTTT
clone_size: few
j_call: TRBJ1-4
v_call: TRBV7-9
d_call: TRBD1
cdr3_length: 15

cdr3_aa: CASSQGTSGSSEQFF
cdr3_nt: TGTGCCAGCAGCCAAGGGACTAGCGGGAGCAGTGAGCAGTTCTTC
clone_size: NA
j_call: TRBJ2-1
v_call: TRBV4-2
d_call: TRBD2
cdr3_length: 15

cdr3_aa: CASRQLPSGTGHNQPQHF
cdr3_nt: TGTGCCAGTAGACAACTGCCTTCCGGGACAGGGCACAATCAGCCCCAGCATTTT
clone_size: NA
j_call: TRBJ1-5
v_call: TRBV19
d_call: TRBD1
cdr3_length: 18

cdr3_aa: CASSEREFPYNEQFF
cdr3_nt: TGCGCCAGTTCCGAGCGGGAGTTTCCCTACAATGAGCAGTTCTTC
clone_size: NA
j_call: TRBJ2-1
v_call: TRBV23-1
d_call: TRBD2
cdr3_length: 15

cdr3_aa: CASSLYGENTEAFF
cdr3_nt: TGTGCCAGCAGCCTATACGGGGAGAACACTGAAGCTTTCTTT
clone_size: NA
j_call: TRBJ1-1
v_call: TRBV6-6
d_call: NA
cdr3_length: 14

cdr3_aa: CAWSTTGQGAYGYTF
cdr3_nt: TGTGCCTGGAGTACCACGGGACAGGGGGCCTATGGCTACACCTTC
clone_size: NA
j_call: TRBJ1-2
v_call: TRBV30
d_call: TRBD1
cdr3_length: 15

cdr3_aa: CASSPLGATNEKLFF
cdr3_nt: TGTGCCAGCAGTCCCCTGGGCGCAACTAATGAAAAACTGTTTTTT
clone_size: NA
j_call: TRBJ1-4
v_call: TRBV6-5
d_call: NA
cdr3_length: 15

cdr3_aa: CASSPVGDYGYTF
cdr3_nt: TGTGCCAGCAGCCCGGTCGGGGACTATGGCTACACCTTC
clone_size: NA
j_call: TRBJ1-2
v_call: TRBV12-3/TRBV12-4
d_call: NA
cdr3_length: 13

cdr3_aa: CASSRALGNTQYF
cdr3_nt: TGCGCCAGCAGCCGAGCCCTGGGCAATACGCAGTATTTT
clone_size: NA
j_call: TRBJ2-3
v_call: TRBV4-1
d_call: NA
cdr3_length: 13

cdr3_aa: CASSLGLAYEQYF
cdr3_nt: TGTGCCAGCAGCTTAGGGCTAGCTTACGAGCAGTACTTC
clone_size: NA
j_call: TRBJ2-7
v_call: TRBV7-8
d_call: NA
cdr3_length: 13

cdr3_aa: CASGERSGETQYF
cdr3_nt: TGTGCCAGCGGTGAGCGTTCCGGCGAGACCCAGTACTTC
clone_size: NA
j_call: TRBJ2-5
v_call: TRBV5-4
d_call: NA
cdr3_length: 13

cdr3_aa: CASSVGAEDTQYF
cdr3_nt: TGTGCCAGCAGCGTAGGAGCGGAAGATACGCAGTATTTT
clone_size: NA
j_call: TRBJ2-3
v_call: TRBV9
d_call: NA
cdr3_length: 13